The 26 T cell receptor beta chains given below trace back to one sample, sequenced in a study of metastatic and nonmetastatic thyroid tumors. TCRdb re-called clones via MiXCR from the PCR reads. The data contain roughly 93,000 clones, roughly 13% of them singletons. Each patient went into thyroid surgery without having received any treatment. The sample taken for sequencing was blood. The receptors stem from a female donor with papillary thyroid cancer or a benign thyroid nodule (not recorded which). Some clones in this sample may be carry-over from other donors' samples.

At least ten counts were recorded for this clone. The chain has TRBV12-3 or TRBV12-4 and TRBJ2-5; 7 bases are a match to TRBD2. The CDR3 extends over 13 amino acids. J was trimmed by 2 bases and V by 6 bases; bases with no gene match: 3. This CDR3 is CASSNSGQETQYF. In DNA form, the CDR3 reads TGTGCCAGCAGCAATAGCGGGCAAGAGACCCAGTACTTC.

This clone turned up a few times. A much bigger clone sits one base away, suggesting this may be a read error. The chain is built from TRBV14 and TRBJ1-1; 7 nucleotides match TRBD1. CDR3 length: 16 amino acids. Germline V lookup: CDR1 SGHDN, CDR2 FVKESK. V dropped 0 bases and J dropped 3; count of bases not matched to a gene: 7. This chain's CDR3 is CASSQDMGQMYTEAFF. As DNA, the CDR3 is TGTGCCAGCAGCCAAGATATGGGACAGATGTACACTGAAGCTTTCTTT. The variable domain in full, completed from reference TRBV14 and TRBJ1-1, reads EAGVTQFPSHSVIEKGQTVTLRCDPISGHDNLYWYRRVMGKEIKFLLHFVKESKQDESGMPNNRFLAERTGGTYSTLKVQPAELEDSGVYFCASSQDMGQMYTEAFFGQGTRLTVV.

In its sample, this clone was seen a few times. Lacking the conserved final phenylalanine or tryptophan, this CDR3 likely reflects a read error. The chain carries TRBV6-6 and TRBJ2-2, with no clear D. CDR3 length: 12 amino acids. Germline assignment: CDR1 MNHNY and CDR2 SVGAGI (reference sequence). DNA of the CDR3: TGTGCCAGCAGTTACTACACGGGGGAGCTGTTTCTT. It encodes CASSYYTGELFL.

This clone was counted at least ten times. J is TRBJ1-1 and V is TRBV28, with TRBD1 matching over 9 bases. The trim removed 6 bases at V and 2 bases at J, leaving 7 bases unmatched. The CDR3 has 15 amino acids. Per the germline V gene, CDR1 is MDHEN and CDR2 is SYDVKM. The CDR3 DNA reads TGTGCCAGCAGCCTCCCGGACAGGGGTAACACTGAAGCTTTCTTT. It specifies CASSLPDRGNTEAFF.

In this sample, this clone turned up many times. This chain joins TRBV20-1 and TRBJ2-3; D is unresolved. The CDR3 sequence is 10 residues long. Trimming took 6 bases from V and 3 from J, leaving 4 bases between them. Germline V CDR1 and CDR2: DFQATT, SNEGSKA (reference sequence). In nucleotides, the CDR3 is TGCAGTGCCAAGACAGATACGCAGTATTTT. Its protein is CSAKTDTQYF.

Many counts were recorded for this clone. The V gene is TRBV6-1, the J gene TRBJ2-7, with D uncertain. In germline, CDR1 is MNHNS, CDR2 SASEGT. The CDR3 is made up of 14 amino acids. Trimming stripped 5 bases from V and 4 bases from J, with 15 bases between. Written as DNA, the CDR3 is TGTGCCAGCAGTCCCGGACCTATAGGGTACGAGCAGTACTTC. It is translated as CASSPGPIGYEQYF.

This clone was recorded many times. The chain carries TRBV5-6 and TRBJ2-7; 7 bases line up with TRBD1. CDR3 length: 16 amino acids. Germline CDR1 SGHDT, CDR2 YYEEEE. V gave up 4 bases and J gave up 2 bases; unmatched junction bases: 12. This chain's CDR3 is CASSGTGTAGPYEQYF. The CDR3 bases are TGTGCCAGCAGCGGAACCGGGACAGCTGGACCCTACGAGCAGTACTTC.

This chain joins TRBV6-4 and TRBJ2-3; 8 positions agree with TRBD2. In germline, CDR1 is MRHNA, CDR2 SNTAGT. With 5 bases clipped from V and 2 bases from J, the junction kept 9 bases outside the gene matches. This CDR3 is 16 amino acids long. DNA for the CDR3: TGTGCCAGCAGTCTTTCTGCGGGAGGTTCCACAGATACGCAGTATTTT. Translating it yields CASSLSAGGSTDTQYF.

This clone was counted many times. The chain is built from TRBV6-5 and TRBJ2-1; a possible D gene is TRBD1 (7 bases). Trimming took off 2 bases at V and 2 bases at J, with 10 bases between the two ends. Per germline, CDR1 MNHEY and CDR2 SVGAGI. CDR3 length equals 15 residues. CDR3 loop: CASSYGGTAYNEQFF. The CDR3 nucleotides are TGTGCCAGCAGTTACGGAGGGACAGCCTACAATGAGCAGTTCTTC.

The rearrangement links TRBV28 to TRBJ1-5; weak D call: TRBD1 (5 bases). Per the germline V gene, CDR1 is MDHEN and CDR2 is SYDVKM. Between the trimmed V and J ends, which lost 8 bases and 4 bases, there was a span of 21 bases. The CDR3 sequence is 16 residues long. The CDR3 sequence is CASHVGLWGENQPQHF. Here the CDR3 DNA reads TGTGCCAGCCACGTGGGGCTCTGGGGGGAAAATCAGCCCCAGCATTTT. The full variable domain, completed using reference TRBV28 and TRBJ1-5, is DVKVTQSSRYLVKRTGEKVFLECVQDMDHENMFWYRQDPGLGLRLIYFSYDVKMKEKGDIPEGYSVSREKKERFSLILESASTNQTSMYLCASHVGLWGENQPQHFGDGTRLSIL.

There are many counts of this clone. V gene TRBV15 combines with J gene TRBJ2-1; 7 positions agree with TRBD1. After removal of 0 bases from V and 2 bases from J, the junction contained 1 base not matched to a gene. The CDR3 spans 15 residues. The V gene's germline CDR1 is LNHNV and CDR2 YYDKDF (reference sequence). CDR3 DNA: TGTGCCACCAGCAGAGATGGGACAGCCTACAATGAGCAGTTCTTC. This encodes CATSRDGTAYNEQFF.

The chain is built from TRBV28 and TRBJ1-1, with D hard to call. Trimming took off 10 bases at V and 8 bases at J, with 17 bases between the two ends. The CDR3 totals 12 residues. Germline CDR1 and CDR2: MDHEN and SYDVKM. The CDR3 loop reads CATTSPSREAFF. DNA of the CDR3: TGTGCCACCACCTCCCCCTCCAGAGAAGCTTTCTTT. Drawing the rest from reference TRBV28 and TRBJ1-1, the complete variable domain is DVKVTQSSRYLVKRTGEKVFLECVQDMDHENMFWYRQDPGLGLRLIYFSYDVKMKEKGDIPEGYSVSREKKERFSLILESASTNQTSMYLCATTSPSREAFFGQGTRLTVV.

This clone was counted at least ten times. The rearrangement links TRBV7-8 to TRBJ1-1; D is perhaps TRBD1 (6 bases). Germline V lookup: CDR1 SGHVS, CDR2 FQNEAQ. V lost 2 bases to trimming and J lost 3 bases, with 10 bases between them. The CDR3 runs to 14 residues. The CDR3 DNA reads as TGTGCCAGCAGCTTAATGGCAGGGGACACTGAAGCTTTCTTT. It encodes CASSLMAGDTEAFF.

At least ten counts were recorded for this clone. This rearrangement joins TRBV2 to TRBJ2-5, with D unresolved. This CDR3 is built from 16 residues. CDR1 and CDR2 from the germline V gene are SNHLY and FYNNEI. Trimming removed 3 bases from V and 0 bases from J, with 14 bases in between. The CDR3 sequence is CASSERLGLYQETQYF. CDR3 in DNA: TGTGCCAGCAGTGAGAGGTTGGGTTTGTACCAAGAGACCCAGTACTTC.

About this clone: This may come from a read error, since a much larger clone is one base off. The J gene is TRBJ1-5, the V gene TRBV28, with D possibly matching TRBD1 (6 bases). Germline CDR1 and CDR2: MDHEN and SYDVKM. CDR3 size: 17 residues. Trimming stripped 2 bases from V and 10 bases from J, with 24 bases between. This chain's CDR3 is CASSLGGGDKLPYPQHF. The CDR3 DNA sequence: TGTGCCAGCAGTTTAGGGGGGGGGGACAAACTACCATACCCCCAGCATTTT.

This clone was recorded at least ten times. Other DNA sequences in the sample encode the same CDR3. The rearrangement links TRBV28 to TRBJ1-2; no firm D call. Germline V gives CDR1 MDHEN, CDR2 SYDVKM. The CDR3 consists of 15 residues. V lost 8 bases to trimming and J lost 4 bases, with 20 bases between them. The CDR3 is CASSTGDGFVYGYTF. Here the CDR3 DNA reads TGTGCCAGCTCAACTGGCGACGGTTTTGTCTATGGCTACACCTTC.

This clone has more than one count but fewer than ten. This chain connects TRBV6-1 to TRBJ1-1; tentative D call: TRBD1 (5 bases). Trimming shortened V by 7 bases and J by 12 bases, and 18 bases separated the two germline ends. The CDR3 loop spans 12 amino acids. Germline V lookup: CDR1 MNHNS, CDR2 SASEGT. The DNA of the CDR3 is TGTGCCAGCACCCTCTCCGAGGGGAGTTCTTTCTTT. It translates to CASTLSEGSSFF.

As to this clone: A much larger clone lies one base from this, so it may be a read error. The chain links TRBV5-1 to TRBJ2-5, with D unresolved. Germline V gene lookup returns CDR1 SGHRS and CDR2 YFSETQ. The CDR3 has 12 amino acids. The CDR3 protein is CANSLYQETQYF. The CDR3 coding sequence is TGCGCCAACAGCTTGTACCAAGAGACCCAGTACTTC.

This clone appeared many times. The sample contains more than one DNA sequence encoding this CDR3. V is TRBV28 and J is TRBJ1-1; 9 nucleotides agree with TRBD1. V shed 4 bases and J 7 bases; nucleotides not matched to a gene: 4. The CDR3 has 13 amino acids. Germline assignment: CDR1 MDHEN and CDR2 SYDVKM. The CDR3 is CASSSQGAGEAFF. In DNA, the CDR3 is TGTGCCAGCAGTTCACAGGGGGCTGGTGAAGCTTTCTTT. Supplemented by reference TRBV28 and TRBJ1-1, the full variable domain reads DVKVTQSSRYLVKRTGEKVFLECVQDMDHENMFWYRQDPGLGLRLIYFSYDVKMKEKGDIPEGYSVSREKKERFSLILESASTNQTSMYLCASSSQGAGEAFFGQGTRLTVV.

This clone was counted between two and nine times. Lacking the conserved final phenylalanine or tryptophan, this CDR3 likely reflects a read error. The CDR3 nucleotides are TGCAGTGCTGACAGCTACTACAATGAGCAGTTCTTA. It codes for CSADSYYNEQFL. V is TRBV20-1 and J is TRBJ2-1; TRBD1 is a possible D gene (5 bases). There are 12 residues in the CDR3. V was cut by 5 bases and J by 3 bases, with 8 bases left in between. The V gene's germline CDR1 is DFQATT and CDR2 SNEGSKA (reference sequence).

Comments on this clone: A much larger clone differs by one base, so this may be a read error. The chain employs TRBV15 and TRBJ2-3; D may be TRBD1 (5 bases). The CDR3 has 15 residues. Germline CDR1 and CDR2: LNHNV and YYDKDF (reference sequence). Trimming left V 5 bases short and J 6 bases short, with 18 bases between. CDR3 bases: TGTGCCACCAGCCCGACAGTGGGTACCGGGGATACGCAGTATTTT. Its protein is CATSPTVGTGDTQYF.

This clone has a count of ten or more. The V call is TRBV28, the J call TRBJ1-1; TRBD1 is a possible D gene (5 bases). V was clipped by 8 bases and J by 0 bases, with 25 bases between them. CDR3 size: 18 residues. Germline V gives CDR1 MDHEN, CDR2 SYDVKM. CDR3 in DNA: TGTGCCAGCCCCCCGGGGGGGAGACCACTACAAATGAACACTGAAGCTTTCTTT. Amino acid sequence: CASPPGGRPLQMNTEAFF.

In its sample, this clone was seen many times. The chain uses TRBV28 and TRBJ2-3, with unresolved D. The CDR3 spans 14 residues. The V end lost 6 bases, the J end lost 2 bases, and 12 bases lay between the germline ends. Germline-derived CDR1 and CDR2 are MDHEN and SYDVKM. For the CDR3, the DNA is TGTGCCAGCAGAACCGTCTTTTCCACAGATACGCAGTATTTT. It codes for CASRTVFSTDTQYF.

The CDR3 protein is CASSQYCTVYNEQFF. The DNA for the CDR3 is TGCGCCAGCAGCCAATATTGCACAGTTTACAATGAGCAGTTCTTC. This chain connects TRBV4-3 to TRBJ2-1; D call uncertain. V lost 2 bases and J 4 bases, leaving 12 bases between the germline ends. The CDR3 loop spans 15 amino acids. CDR1 is LGHNA, CDR2 YSLEER, per germline.

This clone was recorded many times. The rearrangement joins TRBV3-1 to TRBJ2-5, with 11 bases lining up with TRBD2. The CDR3 length is 16 residues. J was trimmed by 0 bases and V by 3 bases; bases with no gene match: 3. The germline CDR1 and CDR2 sequences are LGHDT and YNNKEL (reference sequence). The CDR3 DNA reads TGTGCCAGCAGCCAGGGACTAGCGGAGTACCAAGAGACCCAGTACTTC. Encoded protein: CASSQGLAEYQETQYF.

Many counts were recorded for this clone. The chain combines TRBV11-1 with TRBJ2-3; D possibly corresponds to TRBD2 (6 bases). Germline V gene lookup returns CDR1 SGHAT and CDR2 FQDESV (reference sequence). V was shortened by 2 bases and J by 8 bases, with 20 bases between the two germline ends. The CDR3 is 16 residues long. The CDR3 region has the DNA TGTGCCAGCAGCTTATACCCGGGGGATCTCGAGGGTACGCAGTATTTT. Its translation is CASSLYPGDLEGTQYF.